This paragraph reports one T cell receptor beta chain. This may come from a read error, since a much larger clone is one base off. This sample is part of a study of breast tumors, draining lymph nodes, adjacent tissues. Breast cancer patients provided tissue from their axillary draining lymph nodes. In TCRdb, the multiplex PCR reads were re-called with MiXCR into one record per CDR3 protein. This sample carries over 100,000 distinct CDR3 sequences, about a fifth of them seen once, and the ten largest clones take just over 2.5%. The CDR3 is 16 amino acids. Looked up from germline, CDR1 is SGHRS and CDR2 is YFSETQ.

Sequenced input: axillary lymph node tissue. This receptor was taken from a female donor with breast cancer. Some clones in this sample may be carry-over from other donors' samples. The chain is built from TRBV5-1 and TRBJ2-7, with 9 bases identical to TRBD2. In DNA, the CDR3 is TGCGCCAGCAGCTTGGAAGGACTAGCGATCTCCTACGAGCGGTACTTC. Encoded protein: CASSLEGLAISYERYF.